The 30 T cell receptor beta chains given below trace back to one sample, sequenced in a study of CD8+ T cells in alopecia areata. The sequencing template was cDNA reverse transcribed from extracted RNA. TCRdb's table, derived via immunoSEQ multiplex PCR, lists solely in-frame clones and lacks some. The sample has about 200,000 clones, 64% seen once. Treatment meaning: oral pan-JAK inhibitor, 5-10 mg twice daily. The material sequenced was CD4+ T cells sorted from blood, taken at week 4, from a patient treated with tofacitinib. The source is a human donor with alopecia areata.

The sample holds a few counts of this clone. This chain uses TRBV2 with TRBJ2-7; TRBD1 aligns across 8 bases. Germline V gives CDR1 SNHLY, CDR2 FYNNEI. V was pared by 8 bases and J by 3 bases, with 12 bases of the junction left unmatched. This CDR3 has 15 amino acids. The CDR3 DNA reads TGTGCCAGCCGAAACTCGGGGACAGGTGTCTACGAGCAGTACTTC. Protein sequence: CASRNSGTGVYEQYF. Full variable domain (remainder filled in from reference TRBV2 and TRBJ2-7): EPEVTQTPSHQVTQMGQEVILRCVPISNHLYFYWYRQILGQKVEFLVSFYNNEISEKSEIFDDQFSVERPDGSNFTLKIRSTKLEDSAMYFCASRNSGTGVYEQYFGPGTRLTVT.

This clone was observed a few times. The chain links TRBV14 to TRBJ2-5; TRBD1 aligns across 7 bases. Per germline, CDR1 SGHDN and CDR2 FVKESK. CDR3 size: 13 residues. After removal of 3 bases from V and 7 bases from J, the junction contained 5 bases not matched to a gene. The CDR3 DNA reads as TGTGCCAGCAGCCACACAGGGGTAGGGACCCAGTACTTC. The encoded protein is CASSHTGVGTQYF.

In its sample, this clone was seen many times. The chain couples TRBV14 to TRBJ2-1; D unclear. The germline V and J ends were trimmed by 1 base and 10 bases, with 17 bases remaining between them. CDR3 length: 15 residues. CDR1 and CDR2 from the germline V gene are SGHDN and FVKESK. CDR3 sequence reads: CASSQGSPSRAEQFF. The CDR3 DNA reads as TGTGCCAGCAGCCAAGGGTCACCATCACGGGCGGAGCAGTTCTTC.

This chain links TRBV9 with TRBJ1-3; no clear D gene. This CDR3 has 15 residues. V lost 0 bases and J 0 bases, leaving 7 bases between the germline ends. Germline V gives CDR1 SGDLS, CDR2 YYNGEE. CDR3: CASSVGLYSGNTIYF. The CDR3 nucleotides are TGTGCCAGCAGCGTAGGTCTATACTCTGGAAACACCATATATTTT.

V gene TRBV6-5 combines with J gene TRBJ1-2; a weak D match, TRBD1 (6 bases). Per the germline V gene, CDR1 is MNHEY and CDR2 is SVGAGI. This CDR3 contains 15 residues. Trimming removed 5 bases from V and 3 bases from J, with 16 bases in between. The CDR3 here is CASSTRTEVYYGYTF. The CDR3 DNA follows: TGTGCCAGCAGTACGAGGACAGAGGTCTACTATGGCTACACCTTC.

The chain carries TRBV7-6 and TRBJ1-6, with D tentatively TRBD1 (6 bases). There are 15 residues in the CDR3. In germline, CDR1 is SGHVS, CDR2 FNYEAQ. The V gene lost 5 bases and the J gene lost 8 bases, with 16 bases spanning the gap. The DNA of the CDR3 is TGTGCCAGCAGCCGAGCCAGGACAGCGGATTCACCCCTCCACTTT. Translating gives CASSRARTADSPLHF.

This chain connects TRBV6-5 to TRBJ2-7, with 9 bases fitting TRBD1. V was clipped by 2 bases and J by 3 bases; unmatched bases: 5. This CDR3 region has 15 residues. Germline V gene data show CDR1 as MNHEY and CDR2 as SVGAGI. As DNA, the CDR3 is TGTGCCAGCAGTTACGCCTGGACAGGGGACTACGAGCAGTACTTC. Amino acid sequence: CASSYAWTGDYEQYF.

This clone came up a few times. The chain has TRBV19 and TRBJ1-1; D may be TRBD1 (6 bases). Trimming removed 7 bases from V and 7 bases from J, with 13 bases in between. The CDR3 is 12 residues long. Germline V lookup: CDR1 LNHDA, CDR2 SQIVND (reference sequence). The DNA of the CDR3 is TGTGCCAGTAACGGACAGTATAGTGAAGCTTTCTTT. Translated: CASNGQYSEAFF.

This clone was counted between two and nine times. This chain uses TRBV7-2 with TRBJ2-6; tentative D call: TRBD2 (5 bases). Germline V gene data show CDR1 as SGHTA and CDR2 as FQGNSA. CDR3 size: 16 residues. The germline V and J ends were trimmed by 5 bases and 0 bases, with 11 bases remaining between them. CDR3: CASSRIASSGANVLTF. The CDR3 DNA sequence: TGTGCCAGCAGCCGAATAGCGAGCTCTGGGGCCAACGTCCTGACTTTC.

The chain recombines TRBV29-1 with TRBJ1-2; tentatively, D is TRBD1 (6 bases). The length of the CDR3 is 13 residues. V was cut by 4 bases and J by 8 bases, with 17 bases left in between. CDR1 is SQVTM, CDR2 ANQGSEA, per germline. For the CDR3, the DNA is TGCAGCGTTGGGGGGGCCTCTTCGGCCGGCTACACCTTC. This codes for CSVGGASSAGYTF.

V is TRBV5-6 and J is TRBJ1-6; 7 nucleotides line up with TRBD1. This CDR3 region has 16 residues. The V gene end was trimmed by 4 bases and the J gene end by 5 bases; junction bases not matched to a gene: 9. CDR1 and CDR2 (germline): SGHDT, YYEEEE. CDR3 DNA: TGTGCCAGCAGCCTGGGACCCGGGACAGATAATTCACCCCTCCACTTT. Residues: CASSLGPGTDNSPLHF. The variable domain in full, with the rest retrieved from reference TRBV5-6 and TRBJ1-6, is DAGVTQSPTHLIKTRGQQVTLRCSPKSGHDTVSWYQQALGQGPQFIFQYYEEEERQRGNFPDRFSGHQFPNYSSELNVNALLLGDSALYLCASSLGPGTDNSPLHFGNGTRLTVT.

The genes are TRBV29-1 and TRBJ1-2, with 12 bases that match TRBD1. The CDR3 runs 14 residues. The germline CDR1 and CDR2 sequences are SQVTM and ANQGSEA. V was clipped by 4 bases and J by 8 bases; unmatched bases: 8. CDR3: CSVAAGQGARGYTF. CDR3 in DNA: TGCAGCGTTGCCGCGGGACAGGGGGCTCGGGGCTACACCTTC.

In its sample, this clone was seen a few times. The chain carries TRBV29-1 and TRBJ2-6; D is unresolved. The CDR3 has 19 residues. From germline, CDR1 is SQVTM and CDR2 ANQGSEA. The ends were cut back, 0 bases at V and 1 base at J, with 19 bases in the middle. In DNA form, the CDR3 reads TGCAGCGTTGAAGATCAGGCGGATGAGGTGATTTCTGGGGCCAACGTCCTGACTTTC. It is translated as CSVEDQADEVISGANVLTF.

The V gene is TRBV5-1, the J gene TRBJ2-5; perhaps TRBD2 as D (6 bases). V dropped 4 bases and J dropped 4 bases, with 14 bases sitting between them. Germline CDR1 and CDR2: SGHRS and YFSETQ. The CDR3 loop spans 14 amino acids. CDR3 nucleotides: TGCGCCAGCAGCCGGCGGGGCCCGGGAGAGACCCAGTACTTC. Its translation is CASSRRGPGETQYF.

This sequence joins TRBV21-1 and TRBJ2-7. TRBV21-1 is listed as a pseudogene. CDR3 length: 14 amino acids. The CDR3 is CASSKAAVSYEQYF. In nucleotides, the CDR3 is TGTGCCAGCAGCAAAGCGGCAGTGAGCTACGAGCAGTACTTC.

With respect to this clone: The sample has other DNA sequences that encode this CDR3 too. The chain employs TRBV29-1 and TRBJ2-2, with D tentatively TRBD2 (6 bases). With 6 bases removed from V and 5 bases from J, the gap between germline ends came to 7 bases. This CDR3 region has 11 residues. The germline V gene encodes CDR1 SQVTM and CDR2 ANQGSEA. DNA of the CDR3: TGCAGCGTAGGAGGGACCGGGGAGCTGTTTTTT. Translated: CSVGGTGELFF.

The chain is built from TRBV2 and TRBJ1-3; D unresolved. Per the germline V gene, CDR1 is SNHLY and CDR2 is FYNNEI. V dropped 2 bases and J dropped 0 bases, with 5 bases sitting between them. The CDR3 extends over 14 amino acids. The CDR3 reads CASSEIRSGNTIYF. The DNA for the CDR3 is TGTGCCAGCAGTGAAATCCGCTCTGGAAACACCATATATTTT.

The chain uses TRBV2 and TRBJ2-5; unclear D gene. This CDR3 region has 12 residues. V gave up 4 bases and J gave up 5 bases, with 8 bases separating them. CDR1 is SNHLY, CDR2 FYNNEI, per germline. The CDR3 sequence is CASSVIQETQYF. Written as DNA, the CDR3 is TGTGCCAGCAGTGTAATCCAGGAGACCCAGTACTTC. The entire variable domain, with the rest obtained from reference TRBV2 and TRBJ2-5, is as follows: EPEVTQTPSHQVTQMGQEVILRCVPISNHLYFYWYRQILGQKVEFLVSFYNNEISEKSEIFDDQFSVERPDGSNFTLKIRSTKLEDSAMYFCASSVIQETQYFGPGTRLLVL.

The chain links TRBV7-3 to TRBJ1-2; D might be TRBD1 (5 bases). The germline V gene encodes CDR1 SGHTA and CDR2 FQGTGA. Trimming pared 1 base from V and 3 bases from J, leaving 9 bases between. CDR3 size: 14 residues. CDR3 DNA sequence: TGTGCCAGCAGCTTAAGCGGGACGGACTATGGCTACACCTTC. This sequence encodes CASSLSGTDYGYTF.

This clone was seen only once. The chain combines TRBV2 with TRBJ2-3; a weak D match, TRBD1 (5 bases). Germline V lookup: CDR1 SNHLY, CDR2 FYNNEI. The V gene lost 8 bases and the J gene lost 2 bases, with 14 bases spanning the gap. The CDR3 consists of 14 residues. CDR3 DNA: TGTGCCAGCGGGGCAGATACATACACAGATACGCAGTATTTT. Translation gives CASGADTYTDTQYF.

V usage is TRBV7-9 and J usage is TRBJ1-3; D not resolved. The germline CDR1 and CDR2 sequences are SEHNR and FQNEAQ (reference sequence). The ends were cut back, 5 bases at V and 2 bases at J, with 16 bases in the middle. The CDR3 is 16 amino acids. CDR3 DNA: TGTGCCAGCAGCCCGCCCCGGGCACGGGCTGGAAACACCATATATTTT. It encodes CASSPPRARAGNTIYF.

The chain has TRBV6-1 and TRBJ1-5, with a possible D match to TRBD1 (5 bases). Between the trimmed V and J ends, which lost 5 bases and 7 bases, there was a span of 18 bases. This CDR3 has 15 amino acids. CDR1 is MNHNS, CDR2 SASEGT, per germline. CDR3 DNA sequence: TGTGCCAGCAGTCTCCGACAGACCCTCGGGCAGCCCCAGCATTTT. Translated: CASSLRQTLGQPQHF.

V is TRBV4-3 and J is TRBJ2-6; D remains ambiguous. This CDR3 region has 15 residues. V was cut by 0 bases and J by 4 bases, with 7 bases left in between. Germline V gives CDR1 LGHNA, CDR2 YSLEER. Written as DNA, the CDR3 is TGCGCCAGCAGCCAAGAACCAGCCGGGGCCAACGTCCTGACTTTC. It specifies CASSQEPAGANVLTF.

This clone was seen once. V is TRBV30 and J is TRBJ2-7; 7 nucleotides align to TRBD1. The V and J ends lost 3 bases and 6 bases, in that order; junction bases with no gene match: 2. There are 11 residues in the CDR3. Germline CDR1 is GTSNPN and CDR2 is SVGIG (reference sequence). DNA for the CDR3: TGTGCCTGGAGCCGACAGGGCGAGCAGTACTTC. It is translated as CAWSRQGEQYF.

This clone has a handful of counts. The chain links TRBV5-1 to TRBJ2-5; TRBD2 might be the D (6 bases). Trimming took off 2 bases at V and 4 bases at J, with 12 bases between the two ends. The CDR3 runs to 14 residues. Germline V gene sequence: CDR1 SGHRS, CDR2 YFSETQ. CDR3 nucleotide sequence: TGCGCCAGCAGCTTCGGGAGTTGGCGAGAGACCCAGTACTTC. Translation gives CASSFGSWRETQYF.

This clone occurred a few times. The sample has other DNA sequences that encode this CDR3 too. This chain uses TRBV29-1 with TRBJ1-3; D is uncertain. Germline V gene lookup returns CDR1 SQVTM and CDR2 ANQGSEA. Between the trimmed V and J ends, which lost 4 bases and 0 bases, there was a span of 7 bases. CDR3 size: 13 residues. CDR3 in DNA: TGCAGCGTTGGGCAGAGCTCTGGAAACACCATATATTTT. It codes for CSVGQSSGNTIYF.

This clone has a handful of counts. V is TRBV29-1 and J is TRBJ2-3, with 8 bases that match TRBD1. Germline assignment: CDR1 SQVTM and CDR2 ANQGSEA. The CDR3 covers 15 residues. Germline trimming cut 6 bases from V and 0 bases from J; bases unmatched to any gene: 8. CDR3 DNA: TGCAGCGTGGATCGGACAGGGAGTAGCACAGATACGCAGTATTTT. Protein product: CSVDRTGSSTDTQYF.

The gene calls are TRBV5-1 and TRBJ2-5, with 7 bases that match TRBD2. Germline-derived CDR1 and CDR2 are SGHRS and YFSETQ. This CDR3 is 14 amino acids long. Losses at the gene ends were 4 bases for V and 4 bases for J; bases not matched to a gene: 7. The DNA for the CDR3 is TGCGCCAGCAGCACCGGGCGGGGGATAGAGACCCAGTACTTC. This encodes CASSTGRGIETQYF.

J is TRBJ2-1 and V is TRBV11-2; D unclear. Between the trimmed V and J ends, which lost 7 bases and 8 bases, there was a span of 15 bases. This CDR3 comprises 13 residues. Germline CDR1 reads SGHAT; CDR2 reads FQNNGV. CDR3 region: CASTPDPRDEQFF. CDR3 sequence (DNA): TGTGCCAGCACTCCCGATCCCCGGGATGAGCAGTTCTTC.

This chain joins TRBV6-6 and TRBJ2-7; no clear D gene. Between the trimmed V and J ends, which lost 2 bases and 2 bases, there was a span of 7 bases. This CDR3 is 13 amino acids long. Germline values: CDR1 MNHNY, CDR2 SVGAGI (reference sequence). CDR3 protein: CASSYPGPYEQYF. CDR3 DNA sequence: TGTGCCAGCAGTTACCCCGGACCCTACGAGCAGTACTTC.